These 17 T cell receptor beta chains share one sample of origin, sequenced in a study of blood T cell repertoires in COVID-19. TCRdb keeps only in-frame clones here, not all; method: immunoSEQ multiplex PCR. The repertoire includes around 330,000 clones, roughly 87% of them detected once, and around 9% sits in the top ten. The sequenced sample consisted of PBMCs or T cells enriched from blood (not recorded which). These receptors came from a woman between 18 and 29 years old who had recovered from COVID-19.

This clone was found a few times. The J gene is TRBJ1-2, the V gene TRBV3-1 (or the pseudogene TRBV3-2); D is perhaps TRBD1 (5 bases). V was cut by 4 bases and J by 7 bases, with 13 bases left in between. The CDR3 contains 13 residues. The germline V gene encodes CDR1 LGHDT and CDR2 YNNKEL (reference sequence). The CDR3 region has the DNA TGTGCCAGCAGCCCTTCGACAGTAGCTGGCTACACCTTC. This encodes CASSPSTVAGYTF.

The chain recombines TRBV28 with TRBJ2-3; a weak D match, TRBD1 (6 bases). Germline CDR1 is MDHEN and CDR2 is SYDVKM. The CDR3 is 13 amino acids. Trimming removed 8 bases at V and 8 bases at J, with 17 bases between. CDR3 amino acids: CASAGDAHSTQYF. In nucleotides, the CDR3 is TGTGCCAGCGCAGGGGACGCACATAGTACGCAGTATTTT.

The rearrangement joins TRBV28 to TRBJ2-7; TRBD2 matches 10 bases. CDR1 is MDHEN and CDR2 is SYDVKM in the germline V gene. This CDR3 is 15 amino acids long. The junction had 10 bases not matched to a gene; V was cut back by 6 bases and J by 5 bases. The CDR3 here is CASSQREGPFHEQYF. For the CDR3, the DNA is TGTGCCAGCAGCCAGCGGGAGGGCCCTTTCCACGAGCAGTACTTC. The full variable domain, in which reference TRBV28 and TRBJ2-7 provide the parts outside the CDR3, is DVKVTQSSRYLVKRTGEKVFLECVQDMDHENMFWYRQDPGLGLRLIYFSYDVKMKEKGDIPEGYSVSREKKERFSLILESASTNQTSMYLCASSQREGPFHEQYFGPGTRLTVT.

V and J are TRBV29-1 and TRBJ2-1; 12 nucleotides align to TRBD2. CDR1 and CDR2 (germline): SQVTM, ANQGSEA. V dropped 7 bases and J dropped 1; count of bases not matched to a gene: 2. CDR3 length equals 14 residues. The CDR3 region is CSAGLAGSYNEQFF. CDR3 nucleotides: TGCAGCGCCGGACTAGCGGGGTCCTACAATGAGCAGTTCTTC.

V and J are TRBV7-9 and TRBJ2-5; TRBD2 matches 14 bases. The germline CDR1 and CDR2 sequences are SEHNR and FQNEAQ (reference sequence). Trimming cost V 5 bases and J 0 bases; bases outside gene matches: 5. The CDR3 consists of 17 residues. Here the CDR3 reads CASSPRLAGGYQETQYF. The CDR3 DNA sequence: TGTGCCAGCAGCCCGAGACTAGCGGGGGGGTACCAAGAGACCCAGTACTTC. The entire variable domain, with the rest obtained from reference TRBV7-9 and TRBJ2-5, is as follows: DTGVSQNPRHKITKRGQNVTFRCDPISEHNRLYWYRQTLGQGPEFLTYFQNEAQLEKSRLLSDRFSAERPKGSFSTLEIQRTEQGDSAMYLCASSPRLAGGYQETQYFGPGTRLLVL.

The chain carries TRBV4-1 and TRBJ2-3; D ambiguous. Germline-derived CDR1 and CDR2 are MGHRA and YSYEKL. Trimming removed 1 base from V and 0 bases from J, with 8 bases in between. The CDR3 length is 15 residues. CDR3 in amino acids: CASSQAASSTDTQYF. The CDR3 nucleotides read TGCGCCAGCAGCCAAGCAGCGTCAAGCACAGATACGCAGTATTTT.

The gene calls are TRBV5-5 and TRBJ1-4; a possible D gene is TRBD1 (6 bases). V lost 4 bases and J 3 bases, leaving 16 bases between the germline ends. CDR3 length equals 16 residues. Per the germline V gene, CDR1 is SGHKS and CDR2 is YYEKEE (reference sequence). The CDR3 here is CASSPTPNRANEKLFF. CDR3 DNA sequence: TGTGCCAGCAGCCCCACCCCAAACAGGGCTAATGAAAAACTGTTTTTT.

In this sample, this clone turned up a few times. Distinct nucleotide sequences in the sample also encode this CDR3. The chain couples TRBV18 to TRBJ2-2; weak D call: TRBD1 (5 bases). This CDR3 has 14 residues. The germline V gene encodes CDR1 KGHSH and CDR2 LQKENI. The V and J ends lost 3 bases and 2 bases respectively, with 7 bases between them. CDR3 protein: CASSPQGNTGELFF. The CDR3 coding sequence is TGTGCCAGCTCACCGCAGGGAAACACCGGGGAGCTGTTTTTT.

The chain joins TRBV7-2 to TRBJ2-7; the match to TRBD1 covers 11 bases. The V and J ends lost 4 bases and 3 bases, in that order; junction bases with no gene match: 5. The CDR3 consists of 15 residues. Germline V lookup: CDR1 SGHTA, CDR2 FQGNSA. Written as DNA, the CDR3 is TGTGCCAGCAGCTCCGGGACAGGGGGTGTCTACGAGCAGTACTTC. Translating gives CASSSGTGGVYEQYF.

The CDR3 sequence: CASSFSGAFELAGSNEQFF. DNA of the CDR3: TGTGCCAGCAGTTTTTCCGGGGCGTTTGAACTGGCCGGGAGCAATGAGCAGTTCTTC. The chain joins TRBV28 to TRBJ2-1, with a weak D call TRBD2 (6 bases). The V gene lost 3 bases and the J gene lost 6 bases, with 27 bases spanning the gap. Germline CDR1 MDHEN, CDR2 SYDVKM. The CDR3 runs to 19 residues.

The rearrangement links TRBV19 to TRBJ2-7; 8 bases line up with TRBD2. Germline trimming cut 3 bases from V and 5 bases from J; bases unmatched to any gene: 9. Per germline, CDR1 LNHDA and CDR2 SQIVND (reference sequence). The CDR3 covers 15 residues. CDR3 coding DNA: TGTGCCAGTAGTATGAGAACGGGAGGGCCCGACGAGCAGTACTTC. It is translated as CASSMRTGGPDEQYF.

The CDR3 protein is CSVEVNSNQPQHF. DNA of the CDR3: TGCAGCGTTGAAGTTAATAGCAATCAGCCCCAGCATTTT. This chain connects TRBV29-1 to TRBJ1-5; D gene ambiguous. The CDR3 is 13 residues long. Trimming stripped 1 base from V and 0 bases from J, with 4 bases between. Germline V gene lookup returns CDR1 SQVTM and CDR2 ANQGSEA.

V and J are TRBV3-1 (or the pseudogene TRBV3-2) and TRBJ1-1; D possibly corresponds to TRBD1 (6 bases). The V end was cut by 4 bases, the J end by 1 base, with 13 bases between. This CDR3 has 15 amino acids. Germline CDR1 reads LGHDT; CDR2 reads YNNKEL (reference sequence). CDR3 sequence (DNA): TGTGCCAGCAGCCGCTCCACGACAGGGAACACTGAAGCTTTCTTT. Translation gives CASSRSTTGNTEAFF.

This clone was seen just once. This chain connects TRBV7-8 to TRBJ2-5, with 7 bases lining up with TRBD2. Unmatched junction bases numbered 5, after V lost 0 bases and J lost 4 bases. Germline CDR1 SGHVS, CDR2 FQNEAQ. The CDR3 is 15 amino acids. The CDR3 region has the DNA TGTGCCAGCAGCTTAGCGCGGGGACTAAGAGAGACCCAGTACTTC. Encoded protein: CASSLARGLRETQYF.

The rearrangement joins TRBV4-1 to TRBJ1-2; 7 nucleotides line up with TRBD1. The trim removed 4 bases at V and 8 bases at J, leaving 7 bases unmatched. CDR1 and CDR2 from the germline V gene are MGHRA and YSYEKL. CDR3 size: 13 residues. As DNA, the CDR3 is TGCGCCAGCAGCCCCCGGGACAGCCAGGGCTACACCTTC. Translated: CASSPRDSQGYTF.

On this clone itself: Different DNA sequences within this sample yield the same CDR3. The CDR3 coding sequence is TGTGCCAGCAGCTTGGCAGGATTAGCCAAAAACATTCAGTACTTC. As protein: CASSLAGLAKNIQYF. The V gene is TRBV5-6, the J gene TRBJ2-4, with D uncertain. The length of the CDR3 is 15 residues. V lost 0 bases to trimming and J lost 0 bases, with 7 bases between them. Looked up from germline, CDR1 is SGHDT and CDR2 is YYEEEE.

The J gene is TRBJ2-3, the V gene TRBV6-5, with 13 bases matching TRBD2. This CDR3 contains 16 residues. Germline V gene sequence: CDR1 MNHEY, CDR2 SVGAGI. V lost 4 bases to trimming and J lost 3 bases; unmatched junction nucleotides: 4. The CDR3 spells CASSSWGLAGTDTQYF. CDR3 DNA: TGTGCCAGCAGTTCCTGGGGACTAGCGGGGACAGATACGCAGTATTTT.